Listed below are T cell receptor beta chains from one sample, sequenced in a study of regulatory dendritic cells for organ transplantation. Sequenced by immunoSEQ multiplex PCR; TCRdb stores in-frame clones only, minus some. The sample has about 5,400 clones, roughly 74% seen once; the top ten hold roughly 21%. No antigen has been identified for these receptors. The sample comprised memory CD8+ T cells from blood cultured with regulatory dendritic cells. These receptors were obtained from a human donor in good health. Both conserved end residues are part of each CDR3. The D gene is left open where the match is weak. Part of the rows lack a size; the others show once, few, many or a class for expanded clones.

CDR3 DNA	CDR3 protein	J gene	clone size	V gene	D gene
TGTGCCAGCAGCCCGGGACTAGCGGGGGGGCCAGATACGCAGTATTTT	CASSPGLAGGPDTQYF	TRBJ2-3	NA	TRBV6-4	TRBD2
TGTGCCAGCAGTGAAGCGCTTGGCGGCGCAGATACGCAGTATTTT	CASSEALGGADTQYF	TRBJ2-3	NA	TRBV6-1	NA
TGTGCCAGCAGTGACTCGGCGGGAGGGAGCACAGATACGCAGTATTTT	CASSDSAGGSTDTQYF	TRBJ2-3	NA	TRBV6-4	TRBD2
TGTGCCAGCAGTTACTCGGGCGCAGGGGCCTCTCAGCCCCAGCATTTT	CASSYSGAGASQPQHF	TRBJ1-5	NA	TRBV6-5	NA
TGTGCCAGCAGCTTAGCAAGTCCCACCGGGGTCGGTGAGCAGTTCTTC	CASSLASPTGVGEQFF	TRBJ2-1	NA	TRBV7-8	NA
TGTGCCAGTAGTATAATCGGGACAGGGCCCTACGAGCAGTACTTC	CASSIIGTGPYEQYF	TRBJ2-7	NA	TRBV19	TRBD1
TGCAGCGTCCTGGGGACGGAGACGAGGCAAGAGACCCAGTACTTC	CSVLGTETRQETQYF	TRBJ2-5	NA	TRBV29-1	NA
TGTGCCAGTAGTATAGCTAGTTCGTACTCGGGTCCCGGGAACACCGGGGAGCTGTTTTTT	CASSIASSYSGPGNTGELFF	TRBJ2-2	NA	TRBV19	NA
TGTGCCAGCCTAGCGGCAGGGCACCTCTACAATGAGCAGTTCTTC	CASLAAGHLYNEQFF	TRBJ2-1	NA	TRBV11-2	TRBD2
TGTGCCACCAGCAGAGATATTTTCCCGATTAACTATGGCTACACCTTC	CATSRDIFPINYGYTF	TRBJ1-2	NA	TRBV15	NA
TGTGCCAGCAGCTTAACCACAGGGGGCCAGGAGGAGCAGTACTTC	CASSLTTGGQEEQYF	TRBJ2-7	NA	TRBV7-9	TRBD1
TGTGCCAGCAGCTTAGTCGGGGACGGAGGCTATGGCTACACCTTC	CASSLVGDGGYGYTF	TRBJ1-2	NA	TRBV11-2	NA
TGCAGCGTTGAGAGCGCGAGCCGGGGGCCGACTGAAGCTTTCTTT	CSVESASRGPTEAFF	TRBJ1-1	NA	TRBV29-1	NA
TGTGCCAGCAGTGACTCCGGGACTACCGGGGAGCTGTTTTTT	CASSDSGTTGELFF	TRBJ2-2	NA	TRBV6-4	NA
TGCGCCAGCAGCTTGGATCCACAACAGGGTCTGCCCCAGCATTTT	CASSLDPQQGLPQHF	TRBJ1-5	NA	TRBV5-1	NA
TGTGCCAGCAGCCCGCAATTTCCAGGGGGCATGATCGGCAACGAGCAGTACTTC	CASSPQFPGGMIGNEQYF	TRBJ2-7	NA	TRBV14	TRBD1
TGTGCCACCCGGTCGGCCGGGACAGGGATTGCCGAGCAGTACTTC	CATRSAGTGIAEQYF	TRBJ2-7	few	TRBV19	TRBD1
TGTGCCAGCAGCTCGACTAGCGGGGGGGACACAGATACGCAGTATTTT	CASSSTSGGDTDTQYF	TRBJ2-3	NA	TRBV7-9	TRBD2
TGTGCCAGCAGCTCCGGGACATCTCCGTATGGCTACACCTTC	CASSSGTSPYGYTF	TRBJ1-2	NA	TRBV6-6	NA
TGTGCCAGCAGCTTAGACGGGAGGGCCGCAGATACGCAGTATTTT	CASSLDGRAADTQYF	TRBJ2-3	NA	TRBV7-8	TRBD2
TGTGCCAGCAGTCTTACTAGCGGCCAAGAGACCCAGTACTTC	CASSLTSGQETQYF	TRBJ2-5	once	TRBV27	TRBD2
TGTGCCAGCAGCCAAGGAGCCGGACAGGGCAATGAAAAACTGTTTTTT	CASSQGAGQGNEKLFF	TRBJ1-4	NA	TRBV4-2	TRBD1
TGTGCCAGCAGCTTATTACGGGGGCAGAGCTCCTACAATGAGCAGTTCTTC	CASSLLRGQSSYNEQFF	TRBJ2-1	few	TRBV11-1	NA
TGTGCCACCAGCAGAGATCGTGGGGGGTACAATGAGCAGTTCTTC	CATSRDRGGYNEQFF	TRBJ2-1	once	TRBV15	NA
TGTGCCAGCAGTGACCCCCTACCGACCGCAGATACGCAGTATTTT	CASSDPLPTADTQYF	TRBJ2-3	few	TRBV6-4	NA
TGTGCCAGCAGCGCCGGGAGAGCCTACGAGCAGTACTTC	CASSAGRAYEQYF	TRBJ2-7	large	TRBV7-9	NA
TGTGCCAGCAGGGAAAACAGGGAGGACGCAGATACGCAGTATTTT	CASRENREDADTQYF	TRBJ2-3	NA	TRBV6-5	NA
TGTGCCAGCATTCCCTCCGGGACAGGCTACTACGAGCAGTACTTC	CASIPSGTGYYEQYF	TRBJ2-7	few	TRBV6-1	TRBD1
TGCGCCAGCAGCCAAGAGCAGCAGGGGAGCTACGAGCAGTACTTC	CASSQEQQGSYEQYF	TRBJ2-7	few	TRBV4-3	NA
TGTGCCAGCATAACCGGAGAAATAGATACGCAGTATTTT	CASITGEIDTQYF	TRBJ2-3	NA	TRBV6-1	NA
TGCGCCAGCAGTCCTTCAGGGAGTCCAGATACGCAGTATTTT	CASSPSGSPDTQYF	TRBJ2-3	NA	TRBV4-1	NA
TGCGCCAGCAGCCAAGAATGGGGCTCTGGGGCCAACGTCCTGACTTTC	CASSQEWGSGANVLTF	TRBJ2-6	medium-sized	TRBV4-3	NA
TGTGCCAGCAGTTACTCGATTCCAGATACGCAGTATTTT	CASSYSIPDTQYF	TRBJ2-3	once	TRBV6-5	NA
TGTGCCAGCAGCTTGTCTCTAGGGACTAGCGGCCAAGAGACCCAGTACTTC	CASSLSLGTSGQETQYF	TRBJ2-5	NA	TRBV7-3	TRBD2
TGTGCCAGCAGTGAAGGGACAGGGGGCTACTACGAGCAGTACTTC	CASSEGTGGYYEQYF	TRBJ2-7	few	TRBV6-1	TRBD1
TGTGCCAGCAGCTTCGACAGGGGGTACGATCAGCCCCAGCATTTT	CASSFDRGYDQPQHF	TRBJ1-5	NA	TRBV7-9	TRBD1
TGTGCCAGCAGTGTAGGGGGTTGGACCTATAATTCACCCCTCCACTTT	CASSVGGWTYNSPLHF	TRBJ1-6	NA	TRBV2	NA
TGTGCCAGCAGTGAACTAGCGGGAGGGCCAGATACGCAGTATTTT	CASSELAGGPDTQYF	TRBJ2-3	NA	TRBV6-1	TRBD2
TGTGCCAGCAGTTTTACTAGCAATTCTGCCGGGGAGCTGTTTTTT	CASSFTSNSAGELFF	TRBJ2-2	medium-sized	TRBV28	NA
TGTGCAAGTCGCTTACCGCACGACTGTAATGGCTACACCTTC	CASRLPHDCNGYTF	TRBJ1-2	NA	TRBV12-2	NA